One sample yielded the 20 T cell receptor beta chains listed below, sequenced in a study of CD8 T cells in ankylosing spondylitis. Study observations and caveats: Ankylosing spondylitis blood appeared to be characterized by a TCR beta motif of roughly eight highly homologous variants.

TCRdb re-called the 5' RACE reads with MiXCR, one entry per CDR3 protein. The sample includes around 140,000 distinct CDR3 sequences, about 15% seen only once; the top ten take around a third. These receptors' antigens are unknown. Sequencing used blood, either unsorted or a sorted T cell fraction (not recorded which). The origin of the receptors is a male donor with ankylosing spondylitis.

The chain links TRBV7-7 to TRBJ2-3; no clear D. CDR3 length: 13 amino acids. The ends were cut back, 5 bases at V and 2 bases at J, with 8 bases in the middle. Germline CDR1 SSHAT, CDR2 FNYEAQ (reference sequence). The DNA for the CDR3 is TGTGCCAGCAGCGTAAGACTCACAGATACGCAGTATTTT. Its protein is CASSVRLTDTQYF.

This rearrangement joins TRBV7-2 to TRBJ2-2; D not certain. CDR1 is SGHTA, CDR2 FQGNSA, per germline. The ends were cut back, 5 bases at V and 1 base at J, with 8 bases in the middle. CDR3 length equals 14 residues. The CDR3 spells CASSLDQNTGELFF. CDR3 bases: TGTGCCAGCAGCCTAGACCAGAACACCGGGGAGCTGTTTTTT.

J is TRBJ2-7 and V is TRBV5-5; TRBD1 aligns across 8 bases. CDR3 length equals 13 residues. Germline trimming cut 2 bases from V and 6 bases from J; bases unmatched to any gene: 4. Germline V gene lookup returns CDR1 SGHKS and CDR2 YYEKEE (reference sequence). Here the CDR3 DNA reads TGTGCCAGCAGCTTCGACAGGGGTTTCGAGCAGTACTTC. Amino acid sequence: CASSFDRGFEQYF. The complete variable domain, with remaining parts taken from reference TRBV5-5 and TRBJ2-7, reads DAGVTQSPTHLIKTRGQQVTLRCSPISGHKSVSWYQQVLGQGPQFIFQYYEKEERGRGNFPDRFSARQFPNYSSELNVNALLLGDSALYLCASSFDRGFEQYFGPGTRLTVT.

The chain's CDR3 is CSARDARAIYNEQFF. The CDR3 coding sequence is TGCAGTGCTAGAGATGCAAGAGCGATCTACAATGAGCAGTTCTTC. V and J are TRBV20-1 and TRBJ2-1; D is uncertain. This CDR3 has 15 residues. The germline gives CDR1 DFQATT, CDR2 SNEGSKA (reference sequence). The V end was cut by 0 bases, the J end by 3 bases, with 12 bases between.

Only a few counts were recorded for this clonotype. CDR3 DNA: TGTGCCAGCAGCTTAAAAGGCCAAGAGCAGTACTTC. It encodes CASSLKGQEQYF. The rearrangement links TRBV7-6 to TRBJ2-7; no clear D gene. The CDR3 runs 12 residues. Germline assignment: CDR1 SGHVS and CDR2 FNYEAQ. V was pared by 2 bases and J by 7 bases, with 9 bases between.

The table lists this clonotype with a few counts. The V and J genes are TRBV3-1 and TRBJ2-1; possibly TRBD2 for D (5 bases). Trimming took off 3 bases at V and 2 bases at J, with 14 bases between the two ends. Germline V CDR1 and CDR2: LGHDT, YNNKEL (reference sequence). This CDR3 is built from 16 residues. The CDR3 nucleotides are TGTGCCAGCAGCCATTGGACTGATCCGCCCTACAATGAGCAGTTCTTC. It translates to CASSHWTDPPYNEQFF.

In the case of this clonotype: The junction and the germline gene differ at one end; a read error may be behind it. The V gene is TRBV9, the J gene TRBJ2-1; D gene unclear. The CDR3 loop spans 14 amino acids. Germline V gene lookup returns CDR1 SGDLS and CDR2 YYNGEE. CDR3 residues: CASNVGTIIKEQFF. CDR3 DNA sequence: TGTGCCAGCAACGTAGGTACCATAATTAAGGAGCAGTTCTTC.

This clonotype was seen a few times. The rearrangement uses TRBV7-9 and TRBJ2-3; no firm D call. Germline loops: CDR1 SEHNR, CDR2 FQNEAQ (reference sequence). This CDR3 is 17 amino acids long. V was trimmed by 4 bases and J by 0 bases, leaving 17 bases between them. The CDR3 protein is CASSSQDEISSTDTQYF. The CDR3 DNA follows: TGTGCCAGCAGCTCCCAGGACGAAATTTCTAGCACAGATACGCAGTATTTT.

This clonotype occurred a few times. The rearrangement uses TRBV2 and TRBJ2-7; tentative D call: TRBD2 (6 bases). Trimming stripped 1 base from V and 2 bases from J, with 12 bases between. In germline, CDR1 is SNHLY, CDR2 FYNNEI. CDR3 length equals 15 residues. As DNA, the CDR3 is TGTGCCAGCAGTGAAGTTGGGACTGACCCCTACGAGCAGTACTTC. Protein: CASSEVGTDPYEQYF.

A few counts support this clonotype. V gene TRBV14 combines with J gene TRBJ2-1, with TRBD2 matching 13 bases. Unmatched junction bases numbered 4, after V lost 0 bases and J lost 8 bases. Germline values: CDR1 SGHDN, CDR2 FVKESK. CDR3 length: 16 amino acids. The DNA for the CDR3 is TGTGCCAGCAGCCAAGAGGGGACTAGCGGGATCTATGAGCAGTTCTTC. This gives the protein CASSQEGTSGIYEQFF.

This clonotype was detected only a few times. The V gene is TRBV7-2, the J gene TRBJ1-5; D is ambiguous. The V gene's germline CDR1 is SGHTA and CDR2 FQGNSA. This CDR3 has 14 amino acids. The ends were cut back, 5 bases at V and 4 bases at J, with 12 bases in the middle. This chain's CDR3 is CASSRGQENQPQHF. The DNA of the CDR3 is TGTGCCAGCAGCCGAGGGCAGGAAAATCAGCCCCAGCATTTT.

This clonotype showed up just a few times. This chain links TRBV4-2 with TRBJ2-7; tentatively, D is TRBD1 (6 bases). V gave up 4 bases and J gave up 0 bases, with 16 bases separating them. The CDR3 covers 16 residues. Germline values: CDR1 LGHNA, CDR2 YNFKEQ. In DNA form, the CDR3 reads TGTGCCAGCAGCCGAAACGTCAGGGGAAGCTCCTACGAGCAGTACTTC. Protein product: CASSRNVRGSSYEQYF.

This clonotype was observed a few times. The rearrangement links TRBV4-2 to TRBJ2-7, with 9 nucleotides matching TRBD2. V shed 4 bases and J 5 bases; nucleotides not matched to a gene: 3. Germline V gives CDR1 LGHNA, CDR2 YNFKEQ. The CDR3 loop spans 13 amino acids. The CDR3 spells CASSRTSANEQYF. The CDR3 DNA reads as TGTGCCAGCAGCCGGACTAGCGCTAACGAGCAGTACTTC.

This clonotype was observed a single time. The CDR3: CASSFGLASYNEQFF. The CDR3 DNA is TGTGCCAGCAGTTTCGGACTAGCCTCCTACAATGAGCAGTTCTTC. The chain joins TRBV12-3 or TRBV12-4 to TRBJ2-1, with 8 bases matching TRBD2. This CDR3 has 15 residues. The junction had 1 base not matched to a gene; V was cut back by 3 bases and J by 0 bases.

CDR3 sequence reads: CASSPASGRANYNEQFF. As DNA, the CDR3 is TGTGCCAGCAGTCCAGCTAGCGGGAGGGCCAACTACAATGAGCAGTTCTTC. The V gene is TRBV28, the J gene TRBJ2-1, with 12 bases aligning to TRBD2. Per germline, CDR1 MDHEN and CDR2 SYDVKM. Trimming removed 5 bases from V and 3 bases from J; junction bases left unmatched: 8. This CDR3 comprises 17 residues. Complete variable domain (other parts from reference TRBV28 and TRBJ2-1): DVKVTQSSRYLVKRTGEKVFLECVQDMDHENMFWYRQDPGLGLRLIYFSYDVKMKEKGDIPEGYSVSREKKERFSLILESASTNQTSMYLCASSPASGRANYNEQFFGPGTRLTVL.

This clonotype was found a few times. This chain joins TRBV12-3 or TRBV12-4 and TRBJ2-5, with a tentative D call TRBD2 (7 bases). V shed 6 bases and J shed 3 bases, with 17 bases lying between them. The CDR3 has 15 amino acids. The DNA of the CDR3 is TGTGCCAGCAGCCCTGCGGGGGAGGGGGAAGAGACCCAGTACTTC. This translates into CASSPAGEGEETQYF.

This clonotype was found once. Here the CDR3 reads CASSRGGEWSYNEQFF. The CDR3 DNA reads as TGCGCCAGCAGTAGGGGGGGCGAGTGGTCCTACAATGAGCAGTTCTTC. This rearrangement joins TRBV4-3 to TRBJ2-1; D may be TRBD2 (7 bases). Trimming pared 6 bases from V and 1 base from J, leaving 16 bases between. Germline V gene data show CDR1 as LGHNA and CDR2 as YSLEER. This CDR3 has 16 residues.

This chain joins TRBV5-8 and TRBJ2-1; 11 positions match TRBD2. The CDR3 is 13 amino acids. CDR1 is SGHTS and CDR2 is YDEGEE in the germline V gene. The V segment lost 1 base and the J segment 14 bases; nucleotides outside the gene matches: 5. CDR3 sequence (DNA): TGTGCCAGCAGCTTGCGCCTAGCGGGAGGAGAGTTCTTC. Translation gives CASSLRLAGGEFF.

This clonotype was observed a handful of times. The gene calls are TRBV7-9 and TRBJ2-1; 11 nucleotides match TRBD2. The CDR3 sequence is 16 residues long. Germline V gives CDR1 SEHNR, CDR2 FQNEAQ (reference sequence). J was trimmed by 4 bases and V by 7 bases; bases with no gene match: 9. The CDR3 protein is CASIQRVAGGYNEQFF. CDR3 nucleotide sequence: TGTGCCAGCATCCAAAGGGTAGCGGGAGGGTACAATGAGCAGTTCTTC. The full variable domain, completed using reference TRBV7-9 and TRBJ2-1, is DTGVSQNPRHKITKRGQNVTFRCDPISEHNRLYWYRQTLGQGPEFLTYFQNEAQLEKSRLLSDRFSAERPKGSFSTLEIQRTEQGDSAMYLCASIQRVAGGYNEQFFGPGTRLTVL.

The chain joins TRBV5-6 to TRBJ1-2, with 8 bases matching TRBD1. Trimming cost V 4 bases and J 2 bases; bases outside gene matches: 4. Germline V gene lookup returns CDR1 SGHDT and CDR2 YYEEEE. There are 14 residues in the CDR3. CDR3 protein: CASSPGTGNYGYTF. CDR3 nucleotides: TGTGCCAGCAGCCCGGGGACAGGCAACTATGGCTACACCTTC.